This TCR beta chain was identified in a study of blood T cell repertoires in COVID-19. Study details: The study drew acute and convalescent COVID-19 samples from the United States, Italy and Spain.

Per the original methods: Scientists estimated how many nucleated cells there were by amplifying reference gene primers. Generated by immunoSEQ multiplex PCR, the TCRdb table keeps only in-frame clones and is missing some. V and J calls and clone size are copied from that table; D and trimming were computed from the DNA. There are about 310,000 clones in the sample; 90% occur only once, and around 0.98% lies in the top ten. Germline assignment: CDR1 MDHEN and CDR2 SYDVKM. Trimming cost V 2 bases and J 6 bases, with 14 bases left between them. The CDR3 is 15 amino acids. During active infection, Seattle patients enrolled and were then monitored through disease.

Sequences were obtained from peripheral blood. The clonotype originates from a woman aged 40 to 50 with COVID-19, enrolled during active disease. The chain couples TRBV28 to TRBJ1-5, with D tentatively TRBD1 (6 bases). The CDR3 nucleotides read TGTGCCAGCAGTTTAGGGGGCGGTGGGGGTCAGCCCCAGCATTTT. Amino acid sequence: CASSLGGGGGQPQHF.